This is a list of T cell receptor beta chains from one sample in a study of T cells expressing NK-cell markers. TCRdb re-called the 5' RACE reads and gives one entry per CDR3 protein, without DNA. The table for this sample gives some 390,000 distinct CDR3 sequences. Sequencing input: blood T cells: a sorted CD56 or NKG2C T cell subset, CD4+ or CD8+ T cells, or bulk PBMC T cells (not recorded which). The source is a woman aged 50 to 65 in good health. CDR3s include the opening cysteine and the closing phenylalanine or tryptophan.

j_gene	v_gene	CDR3aa
TRBJ1-5	TRBV15	CATSRATTGFNQPQHF
TRBJ2-1	TRBV12-3/TRBV12-4	CASNRPGQGYNEQFF
TRBJ1-5	TRBV20-1	CSARTRTGALNQPQHF
TRBJ2-5	TRBV24-1	CATSDYRTGRETQYF
TRBJ2-1	TRBV20-1	CSAMGERGEQFF
TRBJ2-2	TRBV2	CASSAGPGELFF
TRBJ2-1	TRBV6-5	CASSTGTSLNEQFF
TRBJ1-1	TRBV29-1	CAVWGAKNTEAFF
TRBJ1-2	TRBV12-3/TRBV12-4	CASSLLVGGGYTF
TRBJ1-2	TRBV11-2	CASSLAGQINYGYTF
TRBJ1-6	TRBV7-9	CASSEGQGNSPLHF
TRBJ1-1	TRBV12-3/TRBV12-4	CASIGIPNTEAFF
TRBJ1-2	TRBV5-1	CASSLTGDSGYTF
TRBJ2-1	TRBV7-2	CASSLPGGLDEQFF
TRBJ2-2	TRBV7-9	CASSFLAGEKTGELFF
TRBJ2-3	TRBV11-2	CASSLRGQGITDTQYF
TRBJ1-1	TRBV20-1	CSARDRSGGMNTEAFF